This T cell receptor beta chain was recovered during a study of vaccination and CD4 T cells after COVID-19. Study-level background: The authors gave control cultures a CEFX pool, an HIV-1 Nef pool, or no peptide.

Cultured CD4+ T-cell DNA underwent Oncomine TCR Beta short-read sequencing. TCRdb passed the PCR reads through MiXCR, listing each CDR3 protein once. The data contain around 16,000 distinct CDR3 sequences, approximately 57% of them singletons. To note about this clonotype: No antigen is known for it.

The treatment was: 10-day PBMC culture with coronavirus spike peptide pools or control peptides (ViraFEST assay). Peptide-pool expansion of antigen-specific T cells preceded TCR sequencing in ViraFEST. Trimming cost V 3 bases and J 4 bases, with 15 bases left between them. Germline CDR1 DFQATT, CDR2 SNEGSKA (reference sequence). CDR3 size: 15 residues. The chain recombines TRBV20-1 with TRBJ2-2, with D possibly being TRBD1 (6 bases). What was sequenced was CD4+ T cells from blood, cultured in vitro. This clonotype was sampled from a human donor who had recovered from COVID-19. CDR3 coding DNA: TGCAGTGCTAGGAGGGGGACCGCGATCACCGGGGAGCTGTTTTTT. Amino acid sequence: CSARRGTAITGELFF.